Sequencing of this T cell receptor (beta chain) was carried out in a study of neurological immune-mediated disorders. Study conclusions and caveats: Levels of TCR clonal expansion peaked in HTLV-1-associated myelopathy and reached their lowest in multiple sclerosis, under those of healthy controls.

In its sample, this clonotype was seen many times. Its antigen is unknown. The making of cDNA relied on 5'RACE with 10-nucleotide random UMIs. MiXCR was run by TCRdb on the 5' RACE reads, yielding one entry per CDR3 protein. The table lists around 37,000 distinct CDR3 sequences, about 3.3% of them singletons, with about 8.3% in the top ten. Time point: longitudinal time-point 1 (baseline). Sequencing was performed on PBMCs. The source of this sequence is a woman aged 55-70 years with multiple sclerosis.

The CDR3 DNA follows: TGTGCCAGCAGCACTCGGACAGGACGAGATACGCAGTATTTT. Its protein is CASSTRTGRDTQYF. The chain employs TRBV12-3 or TRBV12-4 and TRBJ2-3; 7 nucleotides align to TRBD1. CDR3 size: 14 residues. Trimming removed 6 bases from V and 5 bases from J; junction bases left unmatched: 8.